Reported below is one T cell receptor beta chain. Its antigen specificity is not known. Base quality data are lacking; no much larger clone is found one base away. This sample is part of a study of T cells after yellow fever vaccination (dated by TCRdb to the late 2010s). As for the study more broadly: The SMART-Seq v4 Ultra Low Input RNA kit was used to prepare libraries from fractions with low cell numbers. Two healthy male donors, one aged 18 to 29 and one aged 30 to 40 years, made up the cohort. Blood was collected at multiple timepoints before and after primary and secondary immunization, and bulk PBMC replicates and cell subsets were isolated. To follow T-cell clones before and after both primary and booster YFV17D yellow fever vaccination, bulk TCR alpha and beta repertoires underwent longitudinal sequencing.

The sample was run on an Illumina NovaSeq 6000. TCR cDNA was synthesized by 5'RACE template switching, through which a universal primer site and unique molecular identifiers were introduced. Priming of cDNA synthesis was performed from both the TCR alpha and TCR beta constant segments. Two PCR steps were used to amplify libraries, with sample barcodes and sequencing adapters being added in the second step. Sequencing of the libraries was done on either Illumina HiSeq 2500 (2x100 bp) or NovaSeq (2x150 bp). The authors processed their data as follows. Demultiplexing of reads and collapsing into UMI consensus sequences were performed with MIGEC, and V(D)J alignment was carried out with MiXCR. Vaccine-responding clonotypes were defined with edgeR using replicate PBMC samples, requiring FDR below 0.01 and a log2 fold change above 5 up to day 15. Bulk clonotypes were assigned CD4 or CD8 identity according to which sequenced CD4 or CD8 repertoire held them at higher abundance. TCRdb ran its own pipeline on the public reads, namely fastp trimming at Q25 and MiXCR clone calling, and kept in-frame beta chains. Each CDR3 protein appears once, grouped with its most common genes and DNA. TCRdb assigned the V and J calls; the authors' analysis was not used. The sample table lists about 300,000 distinct CDR3 sequences, roughly 8.7% of them with a count of one. Approximately 3.5% of the sample is held by the ten biggest clonotypes.

The treatment or condition label of this sample denotes: live attenuated yellow fever vaccine strain. PBMCs were isolated from peripheral blood using a standard Ficoll-Paque protocol. Dynabeads CD4 and CD8 positive selection kits were used to isolate CD4 and CD8 T-cell fractions. RNA was extracted with TriZol from bulk PBMCs, CD4 and CD8 fractions, and dextramer-positive and dextramer-negative fractions. Taken from the germline V gene, the CDR1 and CDR2 loops are SGHDT and YYEEEE. Its CDR3 holds 17 amino acids, cysteine through phenylalanine. The CDR3 DNA has 51 bases and is translated from base 1. V and J are truncated by 1 base and 1 base respectively, leaving an intervening sequence of 15 bases. On the study overall, not on this receptor specifically: A small fraction of clonotypes showed up in both the CD4 and CD8 compartments, probably as a result of convergent recombination. After the booster, most clones that had expanded after primary vaccination were detected again (roughly 96% of CD4 and more than 85% of CD8), suggesting broad maintenance of memory. Compared with the primary T-cell response, the secondary T-cell response was weaker but faster, peaking on day 5 rather than day 15. Because abundant contaminating clonotypes from the bulk population could be contained in FACS-sorted repertoires, computational filtering was required. Only two donors were included in the study, so the extent to which the findings can be generalized is limited.

The input for sequencing was CD4+ T cells sorted from PBMCs, taken 5 days after the yellow fever booster vaccination. The receptor's source is a man between 18 and 29 years old who received the YFV17D yellow fever vaccine. In this chain, TRBV5-6 is recombined with TRBJ1-5; TRBD1 might be the D gene, on 5 matching bases. The CDR3 region has the sequence CASSLRGNSGSNQPQHF. The DNA is as follows: TGTGCCAGCAGCTTGCGGGGGAATTCAGGCAGCAATCAGCCCCAGCATTTT. Outside the CDR3, residues come from the reference TRBV5-6 and TRBJ1-5 proteins, so the full variable domain is: DAGVTQSPTHLIKTRGQQVTLRCSPKSGHDTVSWYQQALGQGPQFIFQYYEEEERQRGNFPDRFSGHQFPNYSSELNVNALLLGDSALYLCASSLRGNSGSNQPQHFGDGTRLSIL.